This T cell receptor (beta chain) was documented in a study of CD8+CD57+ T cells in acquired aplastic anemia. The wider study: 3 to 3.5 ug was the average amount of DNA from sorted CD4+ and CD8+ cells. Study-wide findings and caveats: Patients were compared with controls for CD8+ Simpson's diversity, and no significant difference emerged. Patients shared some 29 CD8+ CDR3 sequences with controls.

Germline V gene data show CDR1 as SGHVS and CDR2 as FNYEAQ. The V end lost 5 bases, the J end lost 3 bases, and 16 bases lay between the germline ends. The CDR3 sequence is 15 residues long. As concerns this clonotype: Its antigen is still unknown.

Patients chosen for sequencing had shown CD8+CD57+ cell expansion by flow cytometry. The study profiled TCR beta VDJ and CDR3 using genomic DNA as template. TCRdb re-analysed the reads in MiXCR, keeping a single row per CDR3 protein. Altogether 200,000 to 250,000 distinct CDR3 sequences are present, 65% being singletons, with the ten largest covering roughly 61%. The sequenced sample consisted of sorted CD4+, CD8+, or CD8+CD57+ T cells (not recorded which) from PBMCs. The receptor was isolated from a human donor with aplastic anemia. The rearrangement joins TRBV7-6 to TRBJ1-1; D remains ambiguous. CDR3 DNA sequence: TGTGCCAGCAGCCTCAGAGCCGGGGTAGACACTGAAGCTTTCTTT. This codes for CASSLRAGVDTEAFF.